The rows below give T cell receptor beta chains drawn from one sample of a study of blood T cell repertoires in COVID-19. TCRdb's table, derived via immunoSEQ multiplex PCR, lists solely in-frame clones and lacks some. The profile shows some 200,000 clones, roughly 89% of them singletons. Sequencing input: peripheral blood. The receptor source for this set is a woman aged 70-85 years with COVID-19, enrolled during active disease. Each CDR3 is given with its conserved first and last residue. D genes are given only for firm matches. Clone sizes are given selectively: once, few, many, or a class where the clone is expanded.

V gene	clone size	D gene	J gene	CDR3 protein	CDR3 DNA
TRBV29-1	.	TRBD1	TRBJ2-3	CSVSRDRVFADTQYF	TGCAGCGTTTCCCGGGACAGGGTATTTGCAGATACGCAGTATTTT
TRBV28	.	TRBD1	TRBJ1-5	CASSSPGQGQPQHF	TGTGCCAGCAGTTCCCCGGGACAGGGACAGCCCCAGCATTTT
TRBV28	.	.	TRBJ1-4	CASSLGGGVEKLFF	TGTGCCAGCAGTTTGGGAGGGGGTGTTGAAAAACTGTTTTTT
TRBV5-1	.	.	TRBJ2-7	CASSSTENIEYEQYF	TGCGCCAGCAGCTCGACAGAGAACATTGAATACGAGCAGTACTTC
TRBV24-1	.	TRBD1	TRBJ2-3	CATSETGQGYRTDTQYF	TGTGCCACCAGTGAAACGGGACAGGGGTATCGCACAGATACGCAGTATTTT
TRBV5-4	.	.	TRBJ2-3	CASSLAVGADTQYF	TGTGCCAGCAGCTTGGCTGTGGGAGCGGATACGCAGTATTTT
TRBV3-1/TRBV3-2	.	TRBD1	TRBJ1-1	CASSPWDRMNTEAFF	TGTGCCAGCAGCCCATGGGACAGGATGAACACTGAAGCTTTCTTT
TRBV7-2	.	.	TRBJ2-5	CASSLDSKTQYF	TGTGCCAGCAGCTTAGACAGTAAGACCCAGTACTTC
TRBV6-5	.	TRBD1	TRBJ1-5	CASIGQGTSNQPQHF	TGTGCCAGCATCGGACAGGGAACGAGCAATCAGCCCCAGCATTTT
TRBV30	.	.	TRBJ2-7	CACSPKRGLYEQYF	TGTGCCTGCTCCCCGAAAAGGGGACTTTACGAGCAGTACTTC
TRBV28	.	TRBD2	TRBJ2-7	CASSPGGTSSYEQYF	TGTGCCAGCAGCCCTGGGGGGACTAGCTCATACGAGCAGTACTTC
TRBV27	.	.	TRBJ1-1	CASSPPSGNTEAFF	TGTGCCAGCAGTCCCCCCAGCGGGAACACTGAAGCTTTCTTT
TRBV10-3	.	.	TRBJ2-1	CAISEVGADGNEQFF	TGTGCCATCAGTGAGGTAGGGGCTGACGGCAATGAGCAGTTCTTC
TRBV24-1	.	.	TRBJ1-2	CATSAAGPYGYTF	TGTGCCACCAGTGCGGCAGGCCCCTATGGCTACACCTTC
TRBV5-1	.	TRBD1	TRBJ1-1	CASSLLGQGAITEAFF	TGCGCCAGCAGCCTATTAGGACAGGGGGCAATTACTGAAGCTTTCTTT
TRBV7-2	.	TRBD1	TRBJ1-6	CASSLDQGAGSYNSPLHF	TGTGCCAGCAGCTTAGACCAGGGGGCGGGGTCCTATAATTCACCCCTCCACTTT
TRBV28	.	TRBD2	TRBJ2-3	CASNAGVTDTQYF	TGTGCCAGCAATGCGGGAGTGACAGATACGCAGTATTTT
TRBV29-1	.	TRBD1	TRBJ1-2	CSVDGTGVNYGYTF	TGCAGCGTTGACGGGACAGGGGTTAACTATGGCTACACCTTC
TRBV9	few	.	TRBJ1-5	CASSPPGVYQPQHF	TGTGCCAGCAGCCCCCCCGGGGTGTATCAGCCCCAGCATTTT
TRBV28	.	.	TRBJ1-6	CASSPTGTSFYNSPLHF	TGTGCCAGCAGCCCAACCGGGACAAGCTTCTATAATTCACCCCTCCACTTT
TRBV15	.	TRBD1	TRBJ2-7	CATRGTATYEQYF	TGTGCCACCAGGGGGACAGCAACCTACGAGCAGTACTTC
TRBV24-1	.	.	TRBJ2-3	CATSDYGRTGPDTQYF	TGTGCCACCAGTGATTATGGCCGTACAGGGCCAGATACGCAGTATTTT